This TCR beta chain is drawn from a study of neurological immune-mediated disorders. In germline, CDR1 is SGHAT, CDR2 FQNNGV. The CDR3 length is 14 residues. Trimming took 5 bases from V and 0 from J, leaving 8 bases between them. This clonotype appeared many times. MiXCR, applied by TCRdb to the 5' RACE reads, yields one record per CDR3 protein. There are 100,000 or so distinct CDR3 sequences in the sample; 3.5% occur only once, and 5% to 6.5% lies in the top ten. The chain links TRBV11-2 to TRBJ2-1; no definite D call. The sequence came from a woman younger than 30 with multiple sclerosis. The sequencing input was PBMCs. CDR3 bases: TGTGCCAGCAGCCCTCTCCGCTCCTACAATGAGCAGTTCTTC. It specifies CASSPLRSYNEQFF.